This TCR beta chain was retrieved from a study of resident and recirculating memory T cells in vitiligo. Study results and caveats: Vitiligo lesions lacked a unique dominant clone, and clonality varied. TCR sequences were not conserved across biopsy sites or patients.

In the case of this clone: Its antigen is undetermined.

Confetti depigmentation, marking active vitiligo, was absent in these patients. Anyone treated within the previous three months was excluded. Looked up from germline, CDR1 is SNHLY and CDR2 is FYNNEI. CDR3 length: 11 residues. Between the trimmed V and J ends, which lost 8 bases and 5 bases, there was a span of 7 bases. Produced via immunoSEQ multiplex PCR; TCRdb's table is partial and in-frame only. This table holds about 42,000 clones, 80% to 95% found once. Input material: blood. The V call is TRBV2, the J call TRBJ2-1; unclear D gene. The clonotype was recovered from a male donor with vitiligo. The CDR3 DNA sequence: TGTGCCAGCGGGCCCGACAATGAGCAGTTCTTC. Translating it yields CASGPDNEQFF.